This TCR beta chain is from a study of blood T cell repertoires in COVID-19. Trimming cost V 5 bases and J 10 bases; bases outside gene matches: 15. The germline V gene encodes CDR1 SGHTA and CDR2 FQGNSA. This CDR3 contains 15 residues. TCRdb keeps only in-frame clones here, not all; method: immunoSEQ multiplex PCR. Found here are roughly 200,000 clones, around 89% of them singletons; the top ten hold approximately 0.62%. The count of this clone is one. This clonotype originated in a man aged 45-65 years with acute or convalescent COVID-19. Sequenced sample: peripheral blood. This chain connects TRBV7-2 to TRBJ2-3, with 7 positions matching TRBD2. The CDR3, as DNA: TGTGCCAGCAGCCCTCACGGGATGGGGGGGACTGCGCAGTATTTT. It is translated as CASSPHGMGGTAQYF.